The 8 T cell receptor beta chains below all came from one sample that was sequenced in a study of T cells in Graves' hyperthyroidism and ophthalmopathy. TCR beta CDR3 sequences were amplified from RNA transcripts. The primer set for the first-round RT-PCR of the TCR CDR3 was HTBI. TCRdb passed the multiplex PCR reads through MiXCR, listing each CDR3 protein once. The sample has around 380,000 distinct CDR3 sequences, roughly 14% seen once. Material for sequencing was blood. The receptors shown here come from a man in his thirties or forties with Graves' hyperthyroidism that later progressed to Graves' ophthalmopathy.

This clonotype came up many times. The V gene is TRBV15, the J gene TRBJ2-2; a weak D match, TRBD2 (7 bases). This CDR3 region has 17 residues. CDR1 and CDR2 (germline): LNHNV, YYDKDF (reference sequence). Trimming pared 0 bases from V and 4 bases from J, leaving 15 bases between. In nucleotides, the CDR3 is TGTGCCACCAGCAGAGAGGCGGGCGGGGGCCTCACCGGGGAGCTGTTTTTT. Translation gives CATSREAGGGLTGELFF.

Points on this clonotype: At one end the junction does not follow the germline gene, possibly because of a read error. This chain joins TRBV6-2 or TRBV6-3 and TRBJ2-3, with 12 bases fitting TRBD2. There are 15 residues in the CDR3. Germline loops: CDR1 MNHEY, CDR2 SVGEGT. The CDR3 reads CASSLTSGGSDTQYF. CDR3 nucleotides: TGCGCCAGCAGCCTGACTAGCGGGGGATCAGATACGCAGTATTTT.

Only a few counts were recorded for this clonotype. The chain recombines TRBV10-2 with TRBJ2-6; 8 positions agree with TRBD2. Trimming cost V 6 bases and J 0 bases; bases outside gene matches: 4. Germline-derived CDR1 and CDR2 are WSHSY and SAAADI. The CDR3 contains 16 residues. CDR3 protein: CASRDRGGSGANVLTF. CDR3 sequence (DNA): TGCGCCAGCAGAGACCGGGGGGGCTCTGGGGCCAACGTCCTGACTTTC.

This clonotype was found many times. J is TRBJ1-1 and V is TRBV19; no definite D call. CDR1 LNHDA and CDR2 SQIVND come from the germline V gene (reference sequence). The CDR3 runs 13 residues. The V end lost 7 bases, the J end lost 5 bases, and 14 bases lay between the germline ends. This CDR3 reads CASTMGYGTEAFF. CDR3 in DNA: TGTGCCAGTACTATGGGCTACGGGACTGAAGCTTTCTTT.

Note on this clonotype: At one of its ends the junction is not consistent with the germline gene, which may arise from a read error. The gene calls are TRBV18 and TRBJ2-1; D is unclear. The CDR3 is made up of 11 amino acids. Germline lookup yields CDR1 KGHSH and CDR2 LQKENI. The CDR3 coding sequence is TGTGCCAGCTCACCGAACAATGAGCAGCTCTTC. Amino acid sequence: CASSPNNEQLF.

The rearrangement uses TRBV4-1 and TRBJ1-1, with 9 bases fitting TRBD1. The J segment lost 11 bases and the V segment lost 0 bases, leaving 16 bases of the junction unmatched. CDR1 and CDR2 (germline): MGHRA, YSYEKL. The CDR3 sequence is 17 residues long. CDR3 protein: CASSQDRMGQGKDSAFF. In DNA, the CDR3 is TGCGCCAGCAGCCAAGATCGAATGGGACAGGGAAAGGATAGTGCTTTCTTT.

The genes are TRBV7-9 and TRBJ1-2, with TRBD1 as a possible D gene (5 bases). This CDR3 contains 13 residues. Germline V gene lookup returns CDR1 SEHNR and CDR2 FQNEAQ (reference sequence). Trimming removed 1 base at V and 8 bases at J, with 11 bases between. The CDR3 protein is CASSLGGTIGYTF. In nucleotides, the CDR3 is TGTGCCAGCAGCTTAGGGGGGACCATCGGCTACACCTTC.

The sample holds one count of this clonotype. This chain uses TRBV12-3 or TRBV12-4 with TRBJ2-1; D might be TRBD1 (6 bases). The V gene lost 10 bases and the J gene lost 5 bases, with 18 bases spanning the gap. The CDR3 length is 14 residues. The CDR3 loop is CATGHLLLNNEQFF. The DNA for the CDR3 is TGTGCCACGGGACACCTACTACTCAACAATGAGCAGTTCTTC.